The text below deals with one T cell receptor (beta chain). The data were taken from a study of cytomegalovirus exposure and HLA in healthy donors. Assay used: immunoSEQ multiplex PCR; TCRdb lists only in-frame clones, some missing. The table records about 140,000 clones, 87% of them present only once. The germline V gene encodes CDR1 MNHEY and CDR2 SMNVEV (reference sequence). The CDR3 is 13 amino acids. The V gene lost 3 bases and the J gene lost 4 bases, with 9 bases spanning the gap. Sequencing was performed on PBMCs. This sequence originates from a young man in good health and CMV-seropositive. V gene TRBV27 combines with J gene TRBJ2-5; possible D gene TRBD1, 5 bases. The CDR3 bases are TGTGCCAGCAGTTTCAGGGCCTCAGAGACCCAGTACTTC. Protein sequence: CASSFRASETQYF.